A selection of T cell receptor beta chains follows, all from one sample in a study of cytomegalovirus exposure and HLA in healthy donors. The data were produced by immunoSEQ multiplex PCR, yet TCRdb's version contains in-frame clones alone and is incomplete. The repertoire consists of 160,000 or so clones, with roughly 85% occurring once and the leading ten covering 7% to 9.5%. Material for sequencing was PBMCs. The origin of the receptors is a male donor in good health and CMV-seropositive. The CDR3 runs from the conserved cysteine through the conserved F or W. The order of the fields is V gene, J gene, clone size, D gene, CDR3 DNA, CDR3 protein. D genes are given only for firm matches. Expanded clones get a size class; other rows say once, few or many, or leave the size out.

TRBV9,TRBJ1-4,few,.,TGTGCCAGCAGCCTCATGGGCATCGCGAATGAAAAACTGTTTTTT,CASSLMGIANEKLFF
TRBV5-1,TRBJ1-2,.,TRBD1,TGCGCCAGCAGCATTGCACAGGGGCCCTATGGCTACACCTTC,CASSIAQGPYGYTF
TRBV30,TRBJ2-7,.,TRBD2,TGTGCCTGGAGTTCCAGCGGGAGCTCCTACGAGCAGTACTTC,CAWSSSGSSYEQYF
TRBV7-6,TRBJ1-5,.,.,TGTGCCAGCAGCCGGGGGGTGCAGAATCAGCCCCAGCATTTT,CASSRGVQNQPQHF
TRBV29-1,TRBJ2-1,.,TRBD1,TGCAGCGTTAGACTGGGGACAGGGGCCTACAATGAGCAGTTCTTC,CSVRLGTGAYNEQFF
TRBV7-6,TRBJ2-7,.,.,TGTGCCAGCAGCTTAGCAGCTCAGACTGAGTACGAGCAGTACTTC,CASSLAAQTEYEQYF
TRBV6-5,TRBJ2-5,.,TRBD2,TGTGCCAGCAGTTACCCGGGGGGGCAAGAGACCCAGTACTTC,CASSYPGGQETQYF
TRBV28,TRBJ1-4,.,.,TGTGCCAGCAGTCTCCCTGGGGGAGGTAATGAAAAACTGTTTTTT,CASSLPGGGNEKLFF
TRBV7-9,TRBJ2-3,.,.,TGTGCCAGCAGCTTAAACGGGGATACGCAGTATTTT,CASSLNGDTQYF
TRBV30,TRBJ2-2,.,TRBD1,TGTGCCTGGAGCATCACAGGGGGCTTCCAGACCGGGGAGCTGTTTTTT,CAWSITGGFQTGELFF
TRBV11-2,TRBJ2-3,.,.,TGTGCCAGCAGCACAAGGGCCAGGGGCGATACGCAGTATTTT,CASSTRARGDTQYF
TRBV5-1,TRBJ2-4,.,.,TGCGCCAGCAGCTTGGACCGGGGGAACATTCAGTACTTC,CASSLDRGNIQYF
TRBV2,TRBJ2-2,.,.,TGTGCCAGCAAAACAGGTCCCACCGGGGAGCTGTTTTTT,CASKTGPTGELFF
TRBV7-8,TRBJ2-7,.,.,TGTGCCAGCAGCTTAATTCTGGACAGCCTCTACGAGCAGTACTTC,CASSLILDSLYEQYF
TRBV6-6,TRBJ2-7,.,TRBD1,TGTGCCAGCAGTGGACAGGGGAGGAACGAGCAGTACTTC,CASSGQGRNEQYF
TRBV2,TRBJ2-3,.,TRBD2,TGTGCCAGCAGTGGCGGACTAGCGGGATTAACAGATACGCAGTATTTT,CASSGGLAGLTDTQYF
TRBV7-2,TRBJ1-2,.,.,TGTGCCAGCAGCTCGAGGGTGACGAACTATGGCTACACCTTC,CASSSRVTNYGYTF
TRBV6-5,TRBJ2-7,few,TRBD2,TGTGCCAGCGGGTTAGCGGGAGAGGGCTCCTACGAGCAGTACTTC,CASGLAGEGSYEQYF
TRBV7-6,TRBJ2-5,.,.,TGTGCCAGCAGCTTCGGGAGGGGACAGGGAGGAGAGACCCAGTACTTC,CASSFGRGQGGETQYF
TRBV2,TRBJ2-1,.,TRBD1,TGTGCCAGCAGTTCACAGGGGGACTCTTACAATGAGCAGTTCTTC,CASSSQGDSYNEQFF
TRBV5-1,TRBJ1-2,.,TRBD1,TGCGCCAGCAGCCGGACAGGGGTGGATGGCTACACCTTC,CASSRTGVDGYTF
TRBV28,TRBJ1-2,.,.,TGTGCCGGTTCGAGGCCGGGTATCTATGGCTACACCTTC,CAGSRPGIYGYTF
TRBV28,TRBJ2-6,.,.,TGTGCCAGCAATAATCAAGGGGCCGGTGGGGCCAACGTCCTGACTTTC,CASNNQGAGGANVLTF
TRBV19,TRBJ2-7,once,.,TGTGCCAGTAGTCTTGGACAGCCCTACGAGCAGTACTTC,CASSLGQPYEQYF
TRBV6-1,TRBJ1-2,.,TRBD1,TGTGCCAGCAGCGTTTTTGGGGACAGTGTGGATGGCTACACCTTC,CASSVFGDSVDGYTF
TRBV4-1,TRBJ1-5,.,.,TGCGCCAGCAGCCCAGGACATAGCAATCAGCCCCAGCATTTT,CASSPGHSNQPQHF
TRBV25-1,TRBJ2-7,.,.,TGTGCAAGAGACTTCTGTCACGGGCAGTACTTC,CARDFCHGQYF
TRBV27,TRBJ2-5,.,.,TGTGCCAGCAGTTTATCATCTTTGCGAGAGACCCAGTACTTC,CASSLSSLRETQYF
TRBV9,TRBJ2-4,.,TRBD2,TGTGCCAGCAGCCCCACGACTAGCGGGGGATCAAAAAACAGTCAGTACTTC,CASSPTTSGGSKNSQYF
TRBV5-1,TRBJ1-4,.,TRBD1,TGCGCCAGCAGCGCCGGGACAGGGATGAATGAAAAACTGTTTTTT,CASSAGTGMNEKLFF
TRBV15,TRBJ2-7,.,.,TGTGCCACCAGCAGAGGAGGGTTGGGGTCCCACGAGCAGTACTTC,CATSRGGLGSHEQYF
TRBV11-2,TRBJ1-5,.,.,TGTGCCAGCAGCTTAACGTCGATCTCTAAACCCCAGCATTTT,CASSLTSISKPQHF
TRBV9,TRBJ2-2,.,TRBD2,TGTGCCAGCAGCTTCGGACTAGCGGGAGAGGGGGAGCTGTTTTTT,CASSFGLAGEGELFF
TRBV28,TRBJ2-7,.,.,TGTGCCACCTTCGATAGGGACATCTACGAGCAGTACTTC,CATFDRDIYEQYF
TRBV4-3,TRBJ2-7,.,TRBD2,TGCGCCAGCAGCCAGGAGACTAGCGGGGTTATATACGAGCAGTACTTC,CASSQETSGVIYEQYF
TRBV7-9,TRBJ2-2,.,TRBD2,TGTGCCAGCAGCTTAGCAAGGAGAGGACTAGCGGGGAACACCGGGGAGCTGTTTTTT,CASSLARRGLAGNTGELFF
TRBV7-2,TRBJ1-5,.,TRBD1,TGTGCCAGCAGGACAGGGAGTCAGCCCCAGCATTTT,CASRTGSQPQHF
TRBV15,TRBJ1-3,once,.,TGTGCCACCAGCAGAGGGTGGCAGGGTACTGGAAACACCATATATTTT,CATSRGWQGTGNTIYF
TRBV21-1,TRBJ2-7,once,.,TGTGCCAGCAGCAAAGGGGACACCTACGAGCAGTACTTC,CASSKGDTYEQYF
TRBV11-2,TRBJ2-7,few,.,TGTGCCTCCTCGGGAACAGGGAGTGTATCCTACGAGCAGTACTTC,CASSGTGSVSYEQYF
TRBV10-3,TRBJ1-2,.,TRBD1,TGTGCCATCAGTGAGTCTGACAGGGGCTATGGCTACACCTTC,CAISESDRGYGYTF
TRBV9,TRBJ2-7,.,.,TGTGCCAGCAGCGAGACGGGGGGCGCGTACGAGCAGTACTTC,CASSETGGAYEQYF
TRBV19,TRBJ1-1,few,TRBD1,TGTGCCAGTAGTAGGGACAGGGGCACTGAAGCTTTCTTT,CASSRDRGTEAFF
TRBV5-8,TRBJ1-1,.,TRBD1,TGTGCCAGCAGCTTGGGGGACAGGGGAAACACTGAAGCTTTCTTT,CASSLGDRGNTEAFF
TRBV28,TRBJ1-5,few,.,TGTGCCAGCAGTGCACAAGGGGGGGGCCTGGGCCATCAGCCCCAGCATTTT,CASSAQGGGLGHQPQHF
TRBV9,TRBJ2-6,.,.,TGTGCCAGCAGCGGCGGACTAACCCTGCGGGGATCTGGGGCCAACGTCCTGACTTTC,CASSGGLTLRGSGANVLTF
TRBV5-1,TRBJ1-2,.,TRBD1,TGCGCCAGCAGCCAGGGACAGGGTTCAGGTGGCTACACCTTC,CASSQGQGSGGYTF
TRBV5-4,TRBJ1-1,.,TRBD1,TGTGCCAGCAGCACAGGGGGTTTCAACACTGAAGCTTTCTTT,CASSTGGFNTEAFF
TRBV15,TRBJ1-1,.,.,TGTGCCACCTCCAGGGCAGGGGCTAGGAACACTGAAGCTTTCTTT,CATSRAGARNTEAFF
TRBV6-6,TRBJ1-1,.,.,TGTGCCAGCAGTTACTCCGCGGCGCCTCAGAACACTGAAGCTTTCTTT,CASSYSAAPQNTEAFF
TRBV4-3,TRBJ2-3,.,TRBD2,TGCGCCAGCAGCCAAGATCGGCCCTTCACATATAGCGGGGGAACTCTCACAGATACGCAGTATTTT,CASSQDRPFTYSGGTLTDTQYF
TRBV2,TRBJ2-1,.,TRBD2,TGTGCCAGCAGAACTGGGACTAGCGGCATCAATGAGCAGTTCTTC,CASRTGTSGINEQFF